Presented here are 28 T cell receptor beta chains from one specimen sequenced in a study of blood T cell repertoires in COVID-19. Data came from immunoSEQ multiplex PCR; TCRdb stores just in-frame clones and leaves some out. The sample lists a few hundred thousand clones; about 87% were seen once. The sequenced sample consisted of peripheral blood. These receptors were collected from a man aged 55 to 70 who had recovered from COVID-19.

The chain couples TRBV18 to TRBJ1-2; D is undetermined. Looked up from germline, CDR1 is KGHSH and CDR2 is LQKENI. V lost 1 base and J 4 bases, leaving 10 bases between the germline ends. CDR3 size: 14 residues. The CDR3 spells CASSPQEEAYGYTF. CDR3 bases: TGTGCCAGCTCACCACAGGAGGAAGCCTATGGCTACACCTTC.

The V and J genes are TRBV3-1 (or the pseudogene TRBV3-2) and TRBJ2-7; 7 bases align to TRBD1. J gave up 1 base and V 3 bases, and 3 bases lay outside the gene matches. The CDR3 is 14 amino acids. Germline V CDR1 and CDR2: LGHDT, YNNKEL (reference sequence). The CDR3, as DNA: TGTGCCAGCAGCCACCTCAGGGGGTCCTACGAGCAGTACTTC. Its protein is CASSHLRGSYEQYF.

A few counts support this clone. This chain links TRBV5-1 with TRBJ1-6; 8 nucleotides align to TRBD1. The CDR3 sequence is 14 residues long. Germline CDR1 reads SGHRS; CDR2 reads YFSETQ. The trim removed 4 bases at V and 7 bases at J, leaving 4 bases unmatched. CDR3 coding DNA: TGCGCCAGCAGCCTAAGGGACAGGAATTCACCCCTCCACTTT. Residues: CASSLRDRNSPLHF.

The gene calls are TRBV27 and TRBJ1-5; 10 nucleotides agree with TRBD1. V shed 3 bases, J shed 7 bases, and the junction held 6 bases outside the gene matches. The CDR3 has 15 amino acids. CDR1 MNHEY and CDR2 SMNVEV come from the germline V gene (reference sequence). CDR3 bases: TGTGCCAGCAGTTTCGGGACAGGGGAAGGGCAGCCCCAGCATTTT. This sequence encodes CASSFGTGEGQPQHF.

Here the CDR3 DNA reads TGTGCCAGTAGTGTCCTCAATCGCGGGGGAATAGATACGCAGTATTTT. Residues: CASSVLNRGGIDTQYF. The rearrangement joins TRBV19 to TRBJ2-3, with 7 bases that match TRBD2. The trim removed 5 bases at V and 5 bases at J, leaving 13 bases unmatched. The CDR3 is 16 residues long. The germline V gene has CDR1 LNHDA and CDR2 SQIVND (reference sequence).

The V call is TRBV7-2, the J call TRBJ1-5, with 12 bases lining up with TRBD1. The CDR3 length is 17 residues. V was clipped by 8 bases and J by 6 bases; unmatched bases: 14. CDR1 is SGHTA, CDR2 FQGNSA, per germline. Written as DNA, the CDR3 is TGTGCCAGCTCCCGACCGCCGGGACAGGGGGCCTCTCAGCCCCAGCATTTT. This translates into CASSRPPGQGASQPQHF.

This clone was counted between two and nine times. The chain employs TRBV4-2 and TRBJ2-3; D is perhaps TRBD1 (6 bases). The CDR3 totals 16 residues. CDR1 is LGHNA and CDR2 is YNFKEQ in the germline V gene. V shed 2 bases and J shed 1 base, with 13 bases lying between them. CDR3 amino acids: CASSQQSGARTDTQYF. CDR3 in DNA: TGTGCCAGCAGCCAACAGTCAGGGGCCCGCACAGATACGCAGTATTTT.

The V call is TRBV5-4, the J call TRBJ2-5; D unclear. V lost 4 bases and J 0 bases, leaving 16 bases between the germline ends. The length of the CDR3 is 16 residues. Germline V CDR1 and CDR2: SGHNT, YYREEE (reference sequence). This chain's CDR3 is CASSPQLTVYQETQYF. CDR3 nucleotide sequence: TGTGCCAGCAGCCCTCAATTGACTGTCTACCAAGAGACCCAGTACTTC.

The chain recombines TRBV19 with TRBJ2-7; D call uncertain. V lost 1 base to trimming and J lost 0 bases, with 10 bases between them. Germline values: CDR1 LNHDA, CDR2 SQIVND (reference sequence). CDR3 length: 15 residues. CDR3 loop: CASSIGASISYEQYF. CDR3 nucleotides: TGTGCCAGTAGTATAGGGGCGTCGATCTCCTACGAGCAGTACTTC.

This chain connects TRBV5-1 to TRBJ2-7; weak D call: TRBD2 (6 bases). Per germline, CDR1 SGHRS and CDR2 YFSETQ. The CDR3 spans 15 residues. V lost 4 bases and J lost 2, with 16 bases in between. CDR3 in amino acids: CASSPGGTSTYEQYF. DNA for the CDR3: TGCGCCAGCAGCCCTGGCGGGACTTCAACCTACGAGCAGTACTTC.

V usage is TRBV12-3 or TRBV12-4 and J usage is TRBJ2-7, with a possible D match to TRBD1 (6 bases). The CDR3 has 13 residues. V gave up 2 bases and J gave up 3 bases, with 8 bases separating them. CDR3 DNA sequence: TGTGCCAGCAGTTTACCGGACAGCTACGAGCAGTACTTC. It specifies CASSLPDSYEQYF.

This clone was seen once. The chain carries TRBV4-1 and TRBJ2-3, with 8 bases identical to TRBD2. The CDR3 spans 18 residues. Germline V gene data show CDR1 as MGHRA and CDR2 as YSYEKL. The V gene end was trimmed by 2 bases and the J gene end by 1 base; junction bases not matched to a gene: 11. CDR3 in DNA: TGCGCCAGCAGCCAATTCGTTGCGGGGGGCCTTGGCACAGATACGCAGTATTTT. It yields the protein CASSQFVAGGLGTDTQYF.

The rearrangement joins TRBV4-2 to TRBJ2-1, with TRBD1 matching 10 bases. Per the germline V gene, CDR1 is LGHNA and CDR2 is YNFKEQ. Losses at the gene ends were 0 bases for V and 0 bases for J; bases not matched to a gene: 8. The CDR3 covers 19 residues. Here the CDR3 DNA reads TGTGCCAGCAGCCAAGATCCTGGACAGGGGGTTAGCTCCTACAATGAGCAGTTCTTC. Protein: CASSQDPGQGVSSYNEQFF.

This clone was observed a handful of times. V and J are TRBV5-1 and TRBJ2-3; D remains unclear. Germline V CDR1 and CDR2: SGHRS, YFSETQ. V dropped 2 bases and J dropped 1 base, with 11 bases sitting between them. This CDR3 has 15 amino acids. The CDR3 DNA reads TGCGCCAGCAGCTTTCGCGGTGTTGGCACAGATACGCAGTATTTT. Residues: CASSFRGVGTDTQYF. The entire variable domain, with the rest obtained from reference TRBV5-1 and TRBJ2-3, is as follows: KAGVTQTPRYLIKTRGQQVTLSCSPISGHRSVSWYQQTPGQGLQFLFEYFSETQRNKGNFPGRFSGRQFSNSRSEMNVSTLELGDSALYLCASSFRGVGTDTQYFGPGTRLTVL.

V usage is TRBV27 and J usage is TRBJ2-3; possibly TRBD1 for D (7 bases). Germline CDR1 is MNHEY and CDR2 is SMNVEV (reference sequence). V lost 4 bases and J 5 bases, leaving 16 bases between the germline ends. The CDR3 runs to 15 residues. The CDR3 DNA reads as TGTGCCAGCAGTTCCTGGGGGACAGCGGGAGATACGCAGTATTTT. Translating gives CASSSWGTAGDTQYF.

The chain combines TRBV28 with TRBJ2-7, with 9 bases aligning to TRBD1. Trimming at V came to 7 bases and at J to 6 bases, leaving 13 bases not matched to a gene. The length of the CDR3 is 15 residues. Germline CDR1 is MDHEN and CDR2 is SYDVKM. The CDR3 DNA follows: TGTGCCAGCACCGTTCCGGGACAGGGAGGGGGCGAGCAGTACTTC. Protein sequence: CASTVPGQGGGEQYF. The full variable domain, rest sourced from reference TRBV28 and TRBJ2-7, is DVKVTQSSRYLVKRTGEKVFLECVQDMDHENMFWYRQDPGLGLRLIYFSYDVKMKEKGDIPEGYSVSREKKERFSLILESASTNQTSMYLCASTVPGQGGGEQYFGPGTRLTVT.

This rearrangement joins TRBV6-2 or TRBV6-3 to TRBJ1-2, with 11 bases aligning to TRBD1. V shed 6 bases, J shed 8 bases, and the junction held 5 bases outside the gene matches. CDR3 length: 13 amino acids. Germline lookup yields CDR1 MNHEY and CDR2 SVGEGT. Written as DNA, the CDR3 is TGTGCCAGCAGCGGACAGGGGGCGCCCGGCTACACCTTC. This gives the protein CASSGQGAPGYTF.

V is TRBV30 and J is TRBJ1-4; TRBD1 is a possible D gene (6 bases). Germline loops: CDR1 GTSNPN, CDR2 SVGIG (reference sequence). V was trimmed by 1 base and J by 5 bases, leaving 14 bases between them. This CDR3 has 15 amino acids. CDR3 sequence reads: CAWSEKQGRNEKLFF. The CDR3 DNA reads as TGTGCCTGGAGTGAGAAACAGGGTCGAAATGAAAAACTGTTTTTT.

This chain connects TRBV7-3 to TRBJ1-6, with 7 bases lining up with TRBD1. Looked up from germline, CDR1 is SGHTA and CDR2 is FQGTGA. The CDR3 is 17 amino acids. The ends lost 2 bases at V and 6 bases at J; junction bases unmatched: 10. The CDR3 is CASSLGATTGLNSPLHF. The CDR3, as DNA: TGTGCCAGCAGCTTAGGCGCCACGACAGGGCTTAATTCACCCCTCCACTTT.

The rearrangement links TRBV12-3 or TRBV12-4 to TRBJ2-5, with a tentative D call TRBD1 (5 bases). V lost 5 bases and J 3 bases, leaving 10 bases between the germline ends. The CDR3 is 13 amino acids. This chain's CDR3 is CASSTGREETQYF. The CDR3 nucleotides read TGTGCCAGCAGTACAGGTCGTGAAGAGACCCAGTACTTC.

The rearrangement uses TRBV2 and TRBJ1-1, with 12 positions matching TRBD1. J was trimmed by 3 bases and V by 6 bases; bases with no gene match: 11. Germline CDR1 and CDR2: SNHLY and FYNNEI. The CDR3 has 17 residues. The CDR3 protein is CASSIRDRGQLDTEAFF. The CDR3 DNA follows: TGTGCCAGCAGCATTCGGGACAGGGGGCAATTGGACACTGAAGCTTTCTTT.

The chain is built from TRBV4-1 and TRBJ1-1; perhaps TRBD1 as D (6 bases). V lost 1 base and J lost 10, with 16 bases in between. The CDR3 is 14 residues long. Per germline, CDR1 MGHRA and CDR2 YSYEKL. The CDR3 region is CASSQGTQGASAFF. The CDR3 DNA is TGCGCCAGCAGCCAAGGTACACAGGGCGCTTCAGCTTTCTTT.

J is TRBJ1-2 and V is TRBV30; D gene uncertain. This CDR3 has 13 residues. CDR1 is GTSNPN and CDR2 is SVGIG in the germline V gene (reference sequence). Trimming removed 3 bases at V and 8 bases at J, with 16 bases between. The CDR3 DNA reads TGTGCCTGGAGCAGATCTACGGCGGCAGGCTACACCTTC. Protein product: CAWSRSTAAGYTF.

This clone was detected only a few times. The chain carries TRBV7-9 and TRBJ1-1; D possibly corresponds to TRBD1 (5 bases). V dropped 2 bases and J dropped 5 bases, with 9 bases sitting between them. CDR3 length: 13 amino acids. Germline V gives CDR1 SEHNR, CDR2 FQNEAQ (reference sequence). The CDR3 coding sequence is TGTGCCAGCAGCTTATCGACAGAGACTGAAGCTTTCTTT. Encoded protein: CASSLSTETEAFF.

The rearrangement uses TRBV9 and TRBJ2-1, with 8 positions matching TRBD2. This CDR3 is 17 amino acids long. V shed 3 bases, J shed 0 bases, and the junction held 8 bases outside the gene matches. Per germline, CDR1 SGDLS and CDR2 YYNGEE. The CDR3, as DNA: TGTGCCAGCAGCGGGCCACTAGCGGTGAGCTCCTACAATGAGCAGTTCTTC. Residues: CASSGPLAVSSYNEQFF.

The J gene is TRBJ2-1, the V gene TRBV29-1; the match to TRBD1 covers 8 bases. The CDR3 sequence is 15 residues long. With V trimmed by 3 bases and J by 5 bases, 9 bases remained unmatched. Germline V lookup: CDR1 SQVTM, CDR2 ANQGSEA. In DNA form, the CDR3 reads TGCAGCGTTGAGGACCGGGACAGGAGGGACAATGAGCAGTTCTTC. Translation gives CSVEDRDRRDNEQFF.

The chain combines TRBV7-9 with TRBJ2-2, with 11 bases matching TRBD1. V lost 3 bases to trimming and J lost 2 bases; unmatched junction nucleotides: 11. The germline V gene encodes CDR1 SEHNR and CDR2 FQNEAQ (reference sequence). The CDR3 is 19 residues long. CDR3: CASSLPGQGVEGNTGELFF. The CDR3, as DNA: TGTGCCAGCAGCTTGCCGGGACAGGGGGTAGAGGGAAACACCGGGGAGCTGTTTTTT.

The CDR3, as DNA: TGTGCCAGCAGCTTAGACTACTCTCTCTACAATGAGCAGTTCTTC. This translates into CASSLDYSLYNEQFF. This sequence joins TRBV7-2 and TRBJ2-1; the D is unclear. V was clipped by 1 base and J by 3 bases, with 10 bases between them. This CDR3 spans 15 amino acids. Per the germline V gene, CDR1 is SGHTA and CDR2 is FQGNSA.